This T cell receptor beta chain was captured by sequencing in a study of response to subunit inactivated influenza vaccine. The study, taken as a whole, reports: A suggestion made by the authors is that each seasonal influenza vaccination recruits few new T cells.

As concerns this clonotype: Antigen specificity is unknown.

TCRdb reanalysed the RT-PCR reads using MiXCR and keeps one entry per CDR3 protein. The data contain hundreds of thousands of distinct CDR3 sequences, roughly 14% of them singletons. The sample here was PBMCs from blood, taken about 13 days after vaccination. The TCR sequence derives from a man in his fifties who received an inactivated influenza vaccine.

CDR3 loop: CSARDPYSSNQPQHF. The CDR3 nucleotides read TGCAGTGCTAGAGATCCGTATTCCAGCAATCAGCCCCAGCATTTT. The rearrangement links TRBV20-1 to TRBJ1-5; D gene unclear. This CDR3 has 15 amino acids. V lost 0 bases and J lost 1, with 10 bases in between. The germline CDR1 and CDR2 sequences are DFQATT and SNEGSKA (reference sequence).